This T cell receptor (beta chain) emerged from a study of T cell responses to AZD1222 COVID-19 vaccine. Clones were sequenced by immunoSEQ multiplex PCR, and TCRdb holds only the in-frame ones, with some missing. The table includes some 90,000 clones, roughly 89% detected once. The germline gives CDR1 MGHRA, CDR2 YSYEKL. The J segment lost 1 base and the V segment lost 2 bases, leaving 4 bases of the junction unmatched. This CDR3 has 15 amino acids. The sample here was peripheral blood, taken 28 days after the second AZD1222 dose. The sequence was collected from an adult who received the AZD1222 COVID-19 vaccine. This rearrangement joins TRBV4-1 to TRBJ2-5, with TRBD2 matching over 7 bases. The CDR3 here is CASSQSRTSQETQYF. The DNA for the CDR3 is TGCGCCAGCAGCCAAAGTAGGACTAGCCAAGAGACCCAGTACTTC.